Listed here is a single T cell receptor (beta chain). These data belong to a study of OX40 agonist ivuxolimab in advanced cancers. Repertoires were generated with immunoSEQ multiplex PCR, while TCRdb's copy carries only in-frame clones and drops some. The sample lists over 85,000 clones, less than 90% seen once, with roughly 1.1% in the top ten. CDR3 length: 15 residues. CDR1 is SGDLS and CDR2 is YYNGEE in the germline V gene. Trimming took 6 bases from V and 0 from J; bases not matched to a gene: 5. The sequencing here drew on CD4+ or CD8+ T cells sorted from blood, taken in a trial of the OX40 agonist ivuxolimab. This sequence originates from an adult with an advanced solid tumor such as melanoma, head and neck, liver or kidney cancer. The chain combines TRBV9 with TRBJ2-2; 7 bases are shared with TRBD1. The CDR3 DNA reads TGTGCCAGCACCACTACAGGGGCGAACACCGGGGAGCTGTTTTTT. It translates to CASTTTGANTGELFF.